This is a list of T cell receptor beta chains from one sample in a study of cytomegalovirus exposure and HLA in healthy donors. The repertoire was sequenced with immunoSEQ multiplex PCR; TCRdb's copy has only in-frame clones and lacks some. The table records about 300,000 clones, roughly 85% of them present only once. Sequencing input: PBMCs. All receptors derive from a man aged 35 to 55 in good health and CMV-seropositive. Both conserved end residues are part of each CDR3. The order of the fields is J gene, V gene, D gene, clone size, CDR3 protein, CDR3 DNA. D genes are given only for firm matches. Where a row states a size, it is once, few, many or the class of an expanded clone; other rows omit it.

>TRBJ2-1|TRBV7-3|TRBD2|.
CASRTSGTDEQFF
TGTGCCAGCAGAACTAGCGGTACCGATGAGCAGTTCTTC
>TRBJ1-5|TRBV7-6|.|.
CASSLGEDQPQHF
TGTGCCAGCAGCTTAGGGGAGGATCAGCCCCAGCATTTT
>TRBJ2-6|TRBV28|.|once
CASRYGSGAGANVLTF
TGTGCCAGCAGATATGGGAGTGGCGCTGGGGCCAACGTCCTGACTTTC
>TRBJ2-7|TRBV5-1|.|.
CASTSDMSYEQYF
TGCGCCAGCACCTCGGACATGTCCTACGAGCAGTACTTC
>TRBJ2-7|TRBV28|.|.
CASSSGIYEQYF
TGTGCCAGCAGTTCCGGGATTTACGAGCAGTACTTC
>TRBJ2-2|TRBV7-7|.|once
CASSLRGGELFF
TGTGCTAGCAGCTTACGGGGCGGGGAGCTGTTTTTT
>TRBJ1-1|TRBV4-2|.|.
CASSQDREGGKTEAFF
TGTGCCAGCAGCCAAGATAGGGAGGGGGGGAAGACTGAAGCTTTCTTT
>TRBJ2-5|TRBV19|.|.
CASRGLTQETQYF
TGTGCCAGTAGGGGGCTAACCCAAGAGACCCAGTACTTC
>TRBJ1-2|TRBV21-1|.|.
CASSKGPGYYGYTF
TGTGCCAGCAGCAAAGGCCCCGGTTACTATGGCTACACCTTC
>TRBJ2-5|TRBV2|.|.
CASRDTASQETQYF
TGTGCCAGCAGAGATACAGCTTCACAAGAGACCCAGTACTTC
>TRBJ2-5|TRBV27|TRBD1|.
CASSYQAGGPETQYF
TGTGCCAGCAGTTATCAGGCAGGGGGACCGGAGACCCAGTACTTC
>TRBJ2-5|TRBV18|.|.
CASSLDSDLQETQYF
TGTGCCAGCTCACTTGACAGCGATCTTCAAGAGACCCAGTACTTC
>TRBJ2-1|TRBV5-4|.|.
CASSLSVNEQFF
TGTGCCAGCAGCTTGTCGGTGAATGAGCAGTTCTTC